This T cell receptor (beta chain) was found in a study of beta chain features in type 1 diabetes. Investigators reverse transcribed all isolated RNA, so they sequenced expressed TCRB transcripts. Method: immunoSEQ multiplex PCR; TCRdb's copy keeps in-frame clones and lacks some. The sample comprises 450,000 or so clones, over 9.5% of which are singletons, and about 0.045% rests with the top ten. The CDR3 has 14 amino acids. V dropped 5 bases and J dropped 13 bases, with 18 bases sitting between them. Germline CDR1 SGHTA, CDR2 FQGNSA. The chain has TRBV7-2 and TRBJ1-6, with D possibly TRBD1 on 6 matching bases. The source is a woman aged 18-30 years in good health. The material sequenced was naive CD4+ T cells from blood. As DNA, the CDR3 is TGTGCCAGCAGCCTGCGACAGGCCCAGAGTCCCCTCCACTTT. This codes for CASSLRQAQSPLHF.